The next 9 T cell receptor beta chains were all read from a single sample in a study of control samples from healthy donors and cancer patients. Sequencing used immunoSEQ multiplex PCR; TCRdb keeps in-frame clones, though not all of them. The table includes 69,000 or so clones, about 94% detected once. Sequencing was done on a sample of blood. The receptor source for this set is a woman aged 25 to 39 in good health.

V is TRBV29-1 and J is TRBJ1-1, with D maybe TRBD1 (5 bases). The length of the CDR3 is 14 residues. Between the trimmed V and J ends, which lost 0 bases and 0 bases, there was a span of 8 bases. Germline V gene sequence: CDR1 SQVTM, CDR2 ANQGSEA. The CDR3 DNA reads as TGCAGCGTTGAAGATCACAGGCTGAACACTGAAGCTTTCTTT. The encoded protein is CSVEDHRLNTEAFF.

The chain links TRBV27 to TRBJ1-4; no clear D. Trimming cost V 8 bases and J 3 bases, with 10 bases left between them. Germline values: CDR1 MNHEY, CDR2 SMNVEV (reference sequence). The length of the CDR3 is 13 residues. DNA of the CDR3: TGTGCCAGCGCCCCGGCAGCTAATGAAAAACTGTTTTTT. Residues: CASAPAANEKLFF.

This chain uses TRBV5-1 with TRBJ1-1; D is perhaps TRBD1 (6 bases). Germline loops: CDR1 SGHRS, CDR2 YFSETQ. V gave up 4 bases and J gave up 1 base, with 14 bases separating them. The CDR3 length is 15 residues. The DNA of the CDR3 is TGCGCCAGCAGCGCGTGGAAGACAGGGAACACTGAAGCTTTCTTT. It translates to CASSAWKTGNTEAFF.

This chain joins TRBV5-8 and TRBJ1-2; no reliable D call. This CDR3 is built from 13 residues. V lost 2 bases and J lost 6, with 11 bases in between. Germline V CDR1 and CDR2: SGHTS, YDEGEE. The CDR3 DNA sequence: TGTGCCAGCAGCTTTAGGGTATCCCATGGCTACACCTTC. As protein: CASSFRVSHGYTF.

The chain has TRBV19 and TRBJ1-1, with 7 bases matching TRBD1. This CDR3 has 13 amino acids. J gave up 7 bases and V 7 bases, and 9 bases lay outside the gene matches. From germline, CDR1 is LNHDA and CDR2 SQIVND (reference sequence). DNA for the CDR3: TGTGCCAGTACCCCAACAGGGGTAAGTGAAGCTTTCTTT. This sequence encodes CASTPTGVSEAFF.

The chain uses TRBV5-1 and TRBJ2-7; 10 positions match TRBD1. This CDR3 region has 16 residues. J lost 5 bases, V lost 4 bases, and 12 bases had no gene match. Germline lookup yields CDR1 SGHRS and CDR2 YFSETQ. CDR3 coding DNA: TGCGCCAGCAGCGTCCGGGACAGGGGAAAAGTGGACGAGCAGTACGTC. It encodes CASSVRDRGKVDEQYV.

The V and J genes are TRBV3-1 (or the pseudogene TRBV3-2) and TRBJ2-2, with D perhaps matching TRBD2 (6 bases). V dropped 6 bases and J dropped 7 bases, with 18 bases sitting between them. Germline values: CDR1 LGHDT, CDR2 YNNKEL (reference sequence). This CDR3 comprises 15 residues. In DNA, the CDR3 is TGTGCCAGCAGTCGGCGGGGTGACAGTGGCGGGGAGCTGTTTTTT. The encoded protein is CASSRRGDSGGELFF.

The chain has TRBV30 and TRBJ1-4; D not certain. Germline assignment: CDR1 GTSNPN and CDR2 SVGIG (reference sequence). This CDR3 is built from 15 residues. V shed 2 bases and J shed 8 bases, with 18 bases lying between them. The CDR3 region is CAWSSPTTLGEKLFF. CDR3 nucleotides: TGTGCCTGGAGTTCCCCAACCACATTGGGGGAAAAACTGTTTTTT.

The V call is TRBV5-1, the J call TRBJ1-3, with D perhaps matching TRBD1 (5 bases). V lost 0 bases, J lost 4 bases, and 14 bases lay in between. Germline V gene data show CDR1 as SGHRS and CDR2 as YFSETQ. The CDR3 sequence is 16 residues long. CDR3 residues: CASSLEIGARGNTIYF. Here the CDR3 DNA reads TGCGCCAGCAGCTTGGAAATAGGGGCGCGAGGAAACACCATATATTTT.